The clone carrying this T cell receptor (beta chain) was detected many times. The entry originates in a study of T-cell reconstitution after alpha-beta-depleted transplantation in children. During its preparation, the TCRbeta library received unique molecular identifiers. Each CDR3 protein is one row after TCRdb ran MiXCR on the PCR reads. The table lists 200,000 to 250,000 distinct CDR3 sequences, roughly 10% of them singletons, with about 6.2% in the top ten. Germline V gene lookup returns CDR1 LNHDA and CDR2 SQIVND (reference sequence). CDR3 size: 14 residues. V lost 2 bases and J lost 1, with 5 bases in between.

The gene calls are TRBV19 and TRBJ2-2; unclear D gene. Source: PBMCs from the stem cell graft donor, taken from the stem cell graft. This receptor was taken from a human donor who donated a stem cell graft to a child with acute lymphoblastic leukemia. The CDR3 here is CASSISGNTGELFF. The DNA of the CDR3 is TGTGCCAGTAGTATATCAGGGAACACCGGGGAGCTGTTTTTT.